The 22 T cell receptor beta chains listed next were all sequenced from one sample in a study of siplizumab effects on memory and regulatory T cells. Sequencing used immunoSEQ multiplex PCR; TCRdb keeps in-frame clones, though not all of them. The repertoire holds 80,000 to 95,000 clones, approximately 95% seen once, with about 18% in the top ten. The source material was CD8+ T cells sorted from blood. These receptors all stem from a human donor in good health.

V usage is TRBV27 and J usage is TRBJ2-1; D unresolved. The germline V gene encodes CDR1 MNHEY and CDR2 SMNVEV (reference sequence). V gave up 2 bases and J gave up 4 bases, with 3 bases separating them. The CDR3 runs 12 residues. Written as DNA, the CDR3 is TGTGCCAGCAGTTTAAAATACAATGAGCAGTTCTTC. Amino acid sequence: CASSLKYNEQFF.

This clone was counted a few times. The chain recombines TRBV5-1 with TRBJ2-1, with 10 bases matching TRBD2. This CDR3 is 14 amino acids long. V was pared by 2 bases and J by 8 bases, with 4 bases of the junction left unmatched. Germline V gives CDR1 SGHRS, CDR2 YFSETQ. The CDR3 sequence: CASSLKREGDEQFF. The CDR3 region has the DNA TGCGCCAGCAGCTTAAAGCGGGAGGGAGATGAGCAGTTCTTC.

V usage is TRBV19 and J usage is TRBJ1-1, with D perhaps matching TRBD1 (5 bases). Trimming removed 2 bases from V and 0 bases from J, with 7 bases in between. From germline, CDR1 is LNHDA and CDR2 SQIVND (reference sequence). The CDR3 runs 14 residues. The CDR3 is CASSIQGVNTEAFF. In nucleotides, the CDR3 is TGTGCCAGTAGTATACAGGGAGTGAACACTGAAGCTTTCTTT.

This clone was counted between two and nine times. The genes are TRBV19 and TRBJ1-5, with no clear D. V was trimmed by 5 bases and J by 5 bases, leaving 16 bases between them. The CDR3 consists of 15 residues. CDR1 is LNHDA, CDR2 SQIVND, per germline (reference sequence). This chain's CDR3 is CASSSGAARDQPQHF. The DNA for the CDR3 is TGTGCCAGTAGTTCTGGAGCGGCTAGGGATCAGCCCCAGCATTTT.

The chain carries TRBV19 and TRBJ1-5; D is undetermined. The CDR3 loop spans 15 amino acids. Germline V CDR1 and CDR2: LNHDA, SQIVND (reference sequence). Trimming removed 1 base at V and 1 base at J, with 8 bases between. Written as DNA, the CDR3 is TGTGCCAGTAGTATAGTCAAAAGGAGCAATCAGCCCCAGCATTTT. This sequence encodes CASSIVKRSNQPQHF.

The chain joins TRBV7-9 to TRBJ2-3; 7 bases are shared with TRBD2. This CDR3 comprises 15 residues. J was trimmed by 5 bases and V by 2 bases; bases with no gene match: 7. Germline assignment: CDR1 SEHNR and CDR2 FQNEAQ (reference sequence). CDR3 nucleotide sequence: TGTGCCAGCAGCTTACGTGGGAGGGCCAAAGATACGCAGTATTTT. Its protein is CASSLRGRAKDTQYF.

The chain couples TRBV7-9 to TRBJ2-1; no clear D gene. The CDR3 runs to 18 residues. The germline V and J ends were trimmed by 5 bases and 0 bases, with 20 bases remaining between them. Per germline, CDR1 SEHNR and CDR2 FQNEAQ (reference sequence). Here the CDR3 reads CASSPRDPDFGSYNEQFF. CDR3 DNA: TGTGCCAGCAGCCCACGCGACCCAGACTTTGGCTCCTACAATGAGCAGTTCTTC.

This chain connects TRBV7-8 to TRBJ2-7; 10 nucleotides match TRBD1. Looked up from germline, CDR1 is SGHVS and CDR2 is FQNEAQ. The CDR3 loop spans 14 amino acids. V shed 2 bases and J 6 bases; nucleotides not matched to a gene: 4. CDR3 protein: CASSLRGQGFEQYF. The CDR3 coding sequence is TGTGCCAGCAGCTTACGGGGACAGGGGTTCGAGCAGTACTTC.

This chain uses TRBV7-3 with TRBJ2-3; maybe TRBD1 (6 bases). The CDR3 contains 14 residues. With 3 bases removed from V and 0 bases from J, the gap between germline ends came to 7 bases. The V gene's germline CDR1 is SGHTA and CDR2 FQGTGA. DNA of the CDR3: TGTGCCAGCAGCTTGACAGGCAGCACAGATACGCAGTATTTT. The encoded protein is CASSLTGSTDTQYF. The variable domain in full, completed from reference TRBV7-3 and TRBJ2-3, reads GAGVSQTPSNKVTEKGKYVELRCDPISGHTALYWYRQSLGQGPEFLIYFQGTGAADDSGLPNDRFFAVRPEGSVSTLKIQRTERGDSAVYLCASSLTGSTDTQYFGPGTRLTVL.

The chain carries TRBV27 and TRBJ2-7; a weak D match, TRBD1 (7 bases). This CDR3 comprises 16 residues. Trimming pared 0 bases from V and 3 bases from J, leaving 15 bases between. Looked up from germline, CDR1 is MNHEY and CDR2 is SMNVEV (reference sequence). CDR3 nucleotides: TGTGCCAGCAGTTTATCGCTTGACAGGGAGGTCTACGAGCAGTACTTC. It encodes CASSLSLDREVYEQYF.

This chain uses TRBV4-1 with TRBJ2-1, with TRBD1 matching over 10 bases. CDR3 length: 16 amino acids. Germline loops: CDR1 MGHRA, CDR2 YSYEKL. Trimming at V came to 0 bases and at J to 4 bases, leaving 3 bases not matched to a gene. The CDR3 loop reads CASSQEWGQGYNEQFF. The DNA of the CDR3 is TGCGCCAGCAGCCAAGAATGGGGACAGGGGTACAATGAGCAGTTCTTC.

The chain joins TRBV7-9 to TRBJ2-1, with a tentative D call TRBD2 (6 bases). The V gene lost 3 bases and the J gene lost 4 bases, with 10 bases spanning the gap. CDR1 and CDR2 from the germline V gene are SEHNR and FQNEAQ (reference sequence). The CDR3 has 14 amino acids. The CDR3 loop reads CASSFGGEYNEQFF. DNA of the CDR3: TGTGCCAGCAGCTTCGGCGGGGAATACAATGAGCAGTTCTTC. Based on the CDR3 plus reference TRBV7-9 and TRBJ2-1, the full variable domain is DTGVSQNPRHKITKRGQNVTFRCDPISEHNRLYWYRQTLGQGPEFLTYFQNEAQLEKSRLLSDRFSAERPKGSFSTLEIQRTEQGDSAMYLCASSFGGEYNEQFFGPGTRLTVL.

The chain joins TRBV7-8 to TRBJ2-7, with D tentatively TRBD2 (5 bases). The CDR3 extends over 13 amino acids. Trimming pared 1 base from V and 4 bases from J, leaving 8 bases between. The germline V gene encodes CDR1 SGHVS and CDR2 FQNEAQ. The CDR3 protein is CASSLEAEYEQYF. CDR3 DNA: TGTGCCAGCAGCTTAGAAGCGGAATACGAGCAGTACTTC.

J is TRBJ2-7 and V is TRBV27; D is possibly TRBD2 (5 bases). In germline, CDR1 is MNHEY, CDR2 SMNVEV (reference sequence). V was shortened by 3 bases and J by 6 bases, with 12 bases between the two germline ends. The CDR3 runs 13 residues. The CDR3 spells CASSFSGWSEQYF. The DNA of the CDR3 is TGTGCCAGCAGTTTTTCGGGGTGGTCCGAGCAGTACTTC.

This chain connects TRBV19 to TRBJ2-1, with TRBD1 matching over 10 bases. The germline gives CDR1 LNHDA, CDR2 SQIVND (reference sequence). The J segment lost 8 bases and the V segment lost 4 bases, leaving 5 bases of the junction unmatched. The CDR3 runs 14 residues. CDR3 sequence: CASSKETGGDEQFF. Here the CDR3 DNA reads TGTGCCAGTAGTAAAGAGACAGGGGGCGATGAGCAGTTCTTC.

The V and J genes are TRBV4-2 and TRBJ2-7; D remains ambiguous. There are 13 residues in the CDR3. V lost 1 base, J lost 1 base, and 5 bases lay in between. Per the germline V gene, CDR1 is LGHNA and CDR2 is YNFKEQ. CDR3 bases: TGTGCCAGCAGCCAAGTCGGTTCCTACGAGCAGTACTTC. It is translated as CASSQVGSYEQYF.

The chain employs TRBV28 and TRBJ2-1; 7 bases line up with TRBD1. CDR1 is MDHEN, CDR2 SYDVKM, per germline. CDR3 length: 14 amino acids. V gave up 4 bases and J gave up 6 bases; unmatched junction bases: 6. The CDR3 region has the DNA TGTGCCAGCAGTTCCCTATCAGGGGGCAATGAGCAGTTCTTC. Its protein is CASSSLSGGNEQFF.

The chain combines TRBV19 with TRBJ1-1; D possibly corresponds to TRBD1 (5 bases). Germline V lookup: CDR1 LNHDA, CDR2 SQIVND (reference sequence). V lost 3 bases to trimming and J lost 0 bases, with 5 bases between them. This CDR3 is built from 13 residues. CDR3: CASSMTVNTEAFF. CDR3 sequence (DNA): TGTGCCAGTAGTATGACAGTGAACACTGAAGCTTTCTTT.

The V gene is TRBV28, the J gene TRBJ2-7; D ambiguous. V lost 3 bases to trimming and J lost 5 bases, with 23 bases between them. Per germline, CDR1 MDHEN and CDR2 SYDVKM. CDR3 length: 17 residues. The DNA for the CDR3 is TGTGCCAGCAGTTTTCGCAACCGGGCCCCTACACAGCACGAGCAGTACTTC. Protein product: CASSFRNRAPTQHEQYF.

The chain links TRBV4-1 to TRBJ1-2, with a weak D call TRBD1 (5 bases). The ends were cut back, 1 base at V and 1 base at J, with 13 bases in the middle. Germline lookup yields CDR1 MGHRA and CDR2 YSYEKL. The CDR3 sequence is 16 residues long. The CDR3 sequence: CASSQAVGGFNYGYTF. In DNA form, the CDR3 reads TGCGCCAGCAGCCAAGCTGTGGGGGGGTTTAACTATGGCTACACCTTC.

V usage is TRBV12-5 and J usage is TRBJ2-7; D is undetermined. CDR1 and CDR2 (germline): LGHNT, FRNRAP. Between the trimmed V and J ends, which lost 2 bases and 0 bases, there was a span of 11 bases. This CDR3 is 15 amino acids long. The CDR3 DNA follows: TGTGCTAGTGGTTTGAAGATATTAGACTCCTACGAGCAGTACTTC. Translating gives CASGLKILDSYEQYF.

This sequence joins TRBV27 and TRBJ2-7; 8 nucleotides agree with TRBD2. The junction had 8 bases not matched to a gene; V was cut back by 0 bases and J by 7 bases. The CDR3 length is 15 residues. Germline V CDR1 and CDR2: MNHEY, SMNVEV (reference sequence). CDR3 in amino acids: CASSLSPSGRREQYF. CDR3 nucleotides: TGTGCCAGCAGTTTATCGCCCAGCGGGAGACGTGAGCAGTACTTC.